One and the same sample provided the 10 T cell receptor beta chains below, sequenced in a study of blood T cell dynamics during melanoma immunotherapy. Profiling relied on immunoSEQ multiplex PCR, and the TCRdb table lists in-frame clones only, not all of them. The repertoire consists of roughly 8,100 clones, with around 85% occurring once and the leading ten covering about 3.5%. Time point: week 3, after first cycle of checkpoint inhibitor. Sequenced material: blood, taken from a patient treated with checkpoint blockade. The receptors were sampled from a human donor with melanoma.

The V and J genes are TRBV27 and TRBJ2-5; D gene uncertain. With the DNA end fitting TRBJ2-7 better, the J assignment may be wrong. The CDR3 has 16 amino acids. Germline-derived CDR1 and CDR2 are MNHEY and SMNVEV (reference sequence). CDR3 in DNA: TGTGCCAGCAGTTTATCGTGGGTCCCTGTCAGGTACGAGCAGTACTTC. Residues: CASSLSWVPVRYEQYF.

The rearrangement links TRBV28 to TRBJ2-7; 7 positions match TRBD2. CDR3 length equals 15 residues. The V gene's germline CDR1 is MDHEN and CDR2 SYDVKM. Trimming cost V 2 bases and J 2 bases; bases outside gene matches: 6. The DNA for the CDR3 is TGTGCCAGCAGTTTAGCGGGAGTCGGCGCCTACGAGCAGTACTTC. Residues: CASSLAGVGAYEQYF.

This rearrangement joins TRBV28 to TRBJ2-5; 8 bases line up with TRBD2. The tail of the sequence fits TRBJ2-7 better, so the J call may be wrong. The CDR3 length is 16 residues. The germline V gene encodes CDR1 MDHEN and CDR2 SYDVKM. The CDR3 DNA is TGTGCCAGCAGTTTATGGCCGGGAGGGACCAACTACGAGCAGTACTTC. This gives the protein CASSLWPGGTNYEQYF.

The gene calls are TRBV7-9 and TRBJ1-2; D may be TRBD1 (5 bases). This CDR3 region has 13 residues. V shed 11 bases and J shed 2 bases, with 15 bases lying between them. Germline V gives CDR1 SEHNR, CDR2 FQNEAQ (reference sequence). CDR3 DNA sequence: TGTGCCGCTGGAAAGGGACTGAACTATGGCTACACCTTC. It codes for CAAGKGLNYGYTF.

This clone was recorded a few times. The CDR3 nucleotides read TGTGCCATCGCCCGGGACAGCATCAGCGAGCAGTACTTC. This encodes CAIARDSISEQYF. The chain recombines TRBV10-3 with TRBJ2-7, with 7 bases matching TRBD1. The J segment lost 6 bases and the V segment lost 8 bases, leaving 10 bases of the junction unmatched. CDR1 and CDR2 (germline): ENHRY, SYGVKD. The CDR3 length is 13 residues.

The rearrangement joins TRBV18 to TRBJ1-2; D may be TRBD1 (6 bases). The CDR3 has 16 residues. Trimming took 2 bases from V and 4 from J, leaving 17 bases between them. Germline V gene lookup returns CDR1 KGHSH and CDR2 LQKENI. The CDR3 nucleotides read TGTGCCAGCTCACCAGACCCGGGGGGCAGGACCTATGGCTACACCTTC. Its protein product is CASSPDPGGRTYGYTF.

This chain uses TRBV5-1 with TRBJ1-6, with D possibly TRBD1 on 6 matching bases. V was trimmed by 5 bases and J by 9 bases, leaving 15 bases between them. CDR1 is SGHRS and CDR2 is YFSETQ in the germline V gene. This CDR3 is 14 amino acids long. The CDR3 coding sequence is TGCGCCAGCAGGGCAGGGGCGGCCCCTTCACCCCTCCACTTT. Translating gives CASRAGAAPSPLHF.

This rearrangement joins TRBV29-1 to TRBJ1-1; 10 bases are shared with TRBD1. The CDR3 runs to 13 residues. Trimming removed 1 base from V and 8 bases from J; junction bases left unmatched: 4. Germline V gene data show CDR1 as SQVTM and CDR2 as ANQGSEA. The CDR3 loop reads CSVEGQGASEAFF. CDR3 in DNA: TGCAGCGTTGAAGGACAGGGGGCCAGCGAAGCTTTCTTT.

This chain links TRBV5-5 with TRBJ1-3; 7 nucleotides match TRBD1. The germline CDR1 and CDR2 sequences are SGHKS and YYEKEE (reference sequence). The CDR3 length is 17 residues. The trim removed 4 bases at V and 2 bases at J, leaving 12 bases unmatched. CDR3 amino acids: CASSLGSTGTAGNTIYF. In DNA, the CDR3 is TGTGCCAGCAGCCTGGGGTCGACAGGGACAGCTGGAAACACCATATATTTT. The variable domain in full, completed from reference TRBV5-5 and TRBJ1-3, reads DAGVTQSPTHLIKTRGQQVTLRCSPISGHKSVSWYQQVLGQGPQFIFQYYEKEERGRGNFPDRFSARQFPNYSSELNVNALLLGDSALYLCASSLGSTGTAGNTIYFGEGSWLTVV.

The chain joins TRBV15 to TRBJ2-5, with 9 bases fitting TRBD2. The DNA end is more similar to TRBJ2-7, so the J call may be wrong. This CDR3 is built from 15 residues. CDR1 is LNHNV, CDR2 YYDKDF, per germline (reference sequence). The CDR3 DNA follows: TGTGCCACCAGCAGAGAAGGACTAGCGACCAACGAGCAGTACTTC. Its translation: CATSREGLATNEQYF.